This is a list of T cell receptor beta chains from one sample in a study of blood T cell repertoires in COVID-19. TCRdb's table, derived via immunoSEQ multiplex PCR, lists solely in-frame clones and lacks some. Altogether 60,000 to 70,000 clones are present, 65% to 90% being singletons, with the ten largest covering less than 3%. The sample taken for sequencing was peripheral blood. Receptors originate from a man aged 80 or over with acute or convalescent COVID-19. CDR3s include the opening cysteine and the closing phenylalanine or tryptophan. The D gene is left open where the match is weak. Clone size appears in some rows only: once, few, many, or a class for an expanded clone.

v_call	d_call	clone_size	j_call	cdr3_aa	cdr3_nt
TRBV5-1	.	.	TRBJ2-5	CASSFQPGRETQYF	TGCGCCAGCAGCTTCCAACCAGGGCGAGAGACCCAGTACTTC
TRBV11-2	.	.	TRBJ2-1	CASSYGQSNEQFF	TGTGCCAGCAGCTACGGACAGTCCAATGAGCAGTTCTTC
TRBV6-5	TRBD1	.	TRBJ1-2	CASAWDRWLVSGYTF	TGTGCCAGCGCTTGGGACAGGTGGCTCGTATCTGGCTACACCTTC
TRBV5-1	TRBD1	.	TRBJ1-1	CASTDGTGDTEAFF	TGCGCCAGCACTGACGGGACAGGGGACACTGAAGCTTTCTTT
TRBV5-5	.	.	TRBJ2-1	CASSLRGTRFSYNEQFF	TGTGCCAGCAGCTTGAGGGGGACCCGGTTCTCCTACAATGAGCAGTTCTTC
TRBV6-2/TRBV6-3	TRBD1	.	TRBJ1-2	CASSYAGQGYYGYTF	TGTGCCAGCAGTTACGCGGGACAGGGCTACTATGGCTACACCTTC
TRBV5-1	TRBD1	.	TRBJ2-3	CASSLTGGDQGDTQYF	TGCGCCAGCAGCCTGACAGGGGGCGACCAGGGTGATACGCAGTATTTT
TRBV5-1	TRBD1	.	TRBJ2-5	CASSLRQGETQYF	TGCGCCAGCAGCTTACGACAGGGAGAGACCCAGTACTTC
TRBV3-1/TRBV3-2	.	.	TRBJ2-1	CASSQGGGGSYNEQFF	TGTGCCAGCAGCCAAGGTGGCGGTGGCTCCTACAATGAGCAGTTCTTC
TRBV5-1	TRBD2	.	TRBJ2-7	CASSFAGTSGYEQYF	TGCGCCAGCAGCTTTGCCGGGACTAGCGGCTACGAGCAGTACTTC
TRBV10-3	TRBD1	.	TRBJ1-3	CAMSPGQASGNTIYF	TGTGCCATGAGTCCGGGACAGGCCTCTGGAAACACCATATATTTT
TRBV5-1	.	.	TRBJ2-3	CASSHGEVSSTDTQYF	TGCGCCAGCAGCCACGGGGAGGTTTCTAGCACAGATACGCAGTATTTT
TRBV28	.	.	TRBJ2-7	CASYGDTYEQYF	TGTGCCAGCTACGGGGATACCTACGAGCAGTACTTC
TRBV6-5	.	once	TRBJ2-5	CASSYSTTGRETQYF	TGTGCCAGCAGTTACTCCACGACAGGGAGGGAGACCCAGTACTTC
TRBV11-3	.	.	TRBJ1-2	CASSPRQGHSTF	TGTGCCAGCAGCCCTCGGCAGGGGCATAGCACCTTC
TRBV27	TRBD2	once	TRBJ2-3	CASSRLATDTQYF	TGTGCCAGCAGCCGACTAGCGACAGATACGCAGTATTTT
TRBV30	.	few	TRBJ1-6	CAWSMGRGASYNSPLHF	TGTGCCTGGAGTATGGGGAGGGGTGCGTCCTATAATTCACCCCTCCACTTT
TRBV6-5	.	.	TRBJ1-2	CASSYTGKNYGYTF	TGTGCCAGCAGTTACACAGGGAAGAACTATGGCTACACCTTC
TRBV19	TRBD1	.	TRBJ2-3	CASTDRGPSTDTQYF	TGTGCCAGTACTGACAGGGGGCCAAGCACAGATACGCAGTATTTT
TRBV15	.	.	TRBJ2-6	CATRVAGANVLTF	TGTGCCACCCGGGTTGCTGGGGCCAACGTCCTGACTTTC
TRBV5-4	.	.	TRBJ2-1	CASSFSGSSLNEQFF	TGTGCCAGCAGCTTTAGCGGCAGCTCCTTGAATGAGCAGTTCTTC
TRBV7-2	TRBD2	.	TRBJ2-1	CASSLTSGRLGGEQFF	TGTGCCAGCAGCTTAACTAGCGGGAGGCTGGGTGGTGAGCAGTTCTTC
TRBV6-5	TRBD2	.	TRBJ2-1	CASSYSSSGRANEQFF	TGTGCCAGCAGTTACTCGAGTAGCGGGAGGGCCAATGAGCAGTTCTTC
TRBV30	.	.	TRBJ2-3	CAWFAQTGLGQYF	TGTGCCTGGTTTGCTCAAACAGGGTTAGGGCAGTATTTT
TRBV6-2/TRBV6-3	TRBD2	.	TRBJ2-3	CASSTRLGLAGSTDTQYF	TGTGCCAGCAGTACCCGCCTGGGACTAGCGGGAAGCACAGATACGCAGTATTTT
TRBV19	.	few	TRBJ1-5	CASSESRPFQPQHF	TGTGCCAGTAGTGAGAGCAGGCCGTTTCAGCCCCAGCATTTT
TRBV6-4	.	.	TRBJ1-6	CASSESSSYNSPLHF	TGTGCCAGCAGTGAGTCGAGCTCCTATAATTCACCCCTCCACTTT
TRBV29-1	TRBD2	.	TRBJ2-1	CSEGGSSYNEQFF	TGCAGCGAAGGCGGGAGCTCCTACAATGAGCAGTTCTTC
TRBV5-1	.	.	TRBJ2-2	CASSLGDVGAHRELFF	TGCGCCAGCAGCTTGGGAGATGTAGGGGCTCACCGGGAGCTGTTTTTT
TRBV3-1/TRBV3-2	TRBD1	.	TRBJ1-6	CASSFRGENSPLHF	TGTGCCAGCAGCTTCAGGGGGGAAAATTCACCCCTCCACTTT
TRBV18	TRBD1	.	TRBJ1-5	CASSPQAQGVNQPQHF	TGTGCCAGCTCACCACAAGCACAGGGGGTAAATCAGCCCCAGCATTTT
TRBV3-1/TRBV3-2	TRBD1	.	TRBJ2-4	CASSQGGQNHIQYF	TGTGCCAGCAGCCAAGGGGGACAGAACCACATTCAGTACTTC
TRBV19	TRBD2	.	TRBJ2-1	CASSRLWTSGRFMHEQFF	TGTGCCAGTAGTAGGTTATGGACTAGCGGGAGATTTATGCATGAGCAGTTCTTC
TRBV2	.	once	TRBJ1-5	CASSTRLSNQPQHF	TGTGCCAGCAGTACCAGACTTAGCAATCAGCCCCAGCATTTT
TRBV9	.	.	TRBJ1-2	CASSVVYGYGYTF	TGTGCCAGCAGCGTAGTATACGGGTATGGCTACACCTTC
TRBV2	.	.	TRBJ2-1	CAIYGGFLSRNEQFF	TGTGCCATCTATGGGGGGTTTCTGAGTCGAAATGAGCAGTTCTTC
TRBV4-1	TRBD2	.	TRBJ2-2	CASSPLSGRARTGELFF	TGCGCCAGCTCCCCCTTGAGCGGGAGGGCCCGAACCGGGGAGCTGTTTTTT
TRBV19	TRBD2	.	TRBJ2-2	CASSDSGRVRPGELFF	TGTGCCAGTAGTGATAGCGGGAGAGTTCGGCCCGGGGAGCTGTTTTTT
TRBV5-1	TRBD2	few	TRBJ2-2	CASSLAWVAGDPGELFF	TGCGCCAGCAGCTTGGCCTGGGTAGCGGGAGATCCCGGGGAGCTGTTTTTT
TRBV5-5	.	.	TRBJ2-3	CASSLRQGPDTQYF	TGTGCCAGCAGCTTGAGGCAGGGCCCAGATACGCAGTATTTT
TRBV12-3/TRBV12-4	TRBD1	.	TRBJ2-7	CASRRQGIYEQYF	TGTGCCAGCAGAAGACAGGGGATATACGAGCAGTACTTC
TRBV7-8	TRBD1	.	TRBJ1-5	CASSTTGVGNQPQHF	TGTGCCAGCAGCACGACAGGGGTCGGCAATCAGCCCCAGCATTTT
TRBV9	TRBD2	.	TRBJ2-7	CASSPTSGISYEQYF	TGTGCCAGCAGCCCGACTAGCGGGATTTCCTACGAGCAGTACTTC
TRBV19	.	.	TRBJ2-2	CASSIDLNPANTGELFF	TGTGCCAGTAGTATAGATCTTAATCCGGCGAACACCGGGGAGCTGTTTTTT
TRBV5-1	.	.	TRBJ1-5	CASSLGQGKNQPQHF	TGCGCCAGCAGCTTGGGGCAGGGGAAGAATCAGCCCCAGCATTTT
TRBV2	.	.	TRBJ1-4	CASRPSRGGNEKLFF	TGTGCCAGCAGGCCGTCCAGAGGTGGTAATGAAAAACTGTTTTTT
TRBV29-1	TRBD2	.	TRBJ2-3	CSVEPSGGVNTQYF	TGCAGCGTTGAGCCTAGCGGGGGGGTAAATACGCAGTATTTT
TRBV6-4	TRBD2	.	TRBJ2-1	CASSRTTSGSSYNEQFF	TGTGCCAGCAGTCGCACTACTAGCGGGAGCTCCTACAATGAGCAGTTCTTC